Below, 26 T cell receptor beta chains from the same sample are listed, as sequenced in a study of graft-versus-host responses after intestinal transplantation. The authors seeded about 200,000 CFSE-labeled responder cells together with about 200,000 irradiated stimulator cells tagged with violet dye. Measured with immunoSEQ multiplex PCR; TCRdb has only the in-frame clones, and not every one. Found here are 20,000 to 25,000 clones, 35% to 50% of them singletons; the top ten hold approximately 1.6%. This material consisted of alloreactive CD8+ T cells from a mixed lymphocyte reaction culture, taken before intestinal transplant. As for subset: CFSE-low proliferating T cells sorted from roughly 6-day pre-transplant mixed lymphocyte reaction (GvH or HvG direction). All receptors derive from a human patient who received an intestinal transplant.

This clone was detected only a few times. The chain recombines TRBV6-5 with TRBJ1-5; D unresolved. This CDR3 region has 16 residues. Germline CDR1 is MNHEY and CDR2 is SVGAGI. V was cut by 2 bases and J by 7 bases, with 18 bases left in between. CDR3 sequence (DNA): TGTGCCAGCAGTTACCTCCCCGGAGGCGGAGGGCAGCCCCAGCATTTT. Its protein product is CASSYLPGGGGQPQHF.

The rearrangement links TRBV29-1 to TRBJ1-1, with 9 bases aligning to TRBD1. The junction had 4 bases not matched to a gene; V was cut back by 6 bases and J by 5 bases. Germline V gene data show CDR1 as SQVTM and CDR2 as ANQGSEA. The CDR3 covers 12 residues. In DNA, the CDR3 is TGCAGCGTAAACAGGGGGCCTACTGAAGCTTTCTTT. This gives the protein CSVNRGPTEAFF.

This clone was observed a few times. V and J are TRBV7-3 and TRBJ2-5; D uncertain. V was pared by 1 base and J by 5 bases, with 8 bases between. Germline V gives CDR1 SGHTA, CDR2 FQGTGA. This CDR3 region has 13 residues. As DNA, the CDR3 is TGTGCCAGCAGCTTAAATCCACCCGAGACCCAGTACTTC. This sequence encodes CASSLNPPETQYF. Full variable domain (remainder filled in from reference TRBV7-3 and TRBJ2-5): GAGVSQTPSNKVTEKGKYVELRCDPISGHTALYWYRQSLGQGPEFLIYFQGTGAADDSGLPNDRFFAVRPEGSVSTLKIQRTERGDSAVYLCASSLNPPETQYFGPGTRLLVL.

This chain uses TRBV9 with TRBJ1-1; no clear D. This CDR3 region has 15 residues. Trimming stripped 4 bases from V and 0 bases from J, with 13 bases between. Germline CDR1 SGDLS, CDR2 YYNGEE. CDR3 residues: CASSTAPHMNTEAFF. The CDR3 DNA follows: TGTGCCAGCAGCACCGCCCCCCACATGAACACTGAAGCTTTCTTT.

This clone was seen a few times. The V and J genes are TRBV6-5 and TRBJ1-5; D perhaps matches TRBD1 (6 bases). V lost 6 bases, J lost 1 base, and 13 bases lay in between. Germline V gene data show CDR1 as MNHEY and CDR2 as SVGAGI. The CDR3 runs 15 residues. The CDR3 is CASRNQGLSNQPQHF. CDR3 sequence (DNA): TGTGCCAGCAGGAACCAGGGGTTGAGCAATCAGCCCCAGCATTTT.

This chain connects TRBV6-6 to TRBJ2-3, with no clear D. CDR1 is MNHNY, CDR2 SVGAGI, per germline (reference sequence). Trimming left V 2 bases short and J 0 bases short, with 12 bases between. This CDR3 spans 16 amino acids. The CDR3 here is CASSYVVGSSTDTQYF. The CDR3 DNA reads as TGTGCCAGCAGTTACGTTGTGGGGTCTAGCACAGATACGCAGTATTTT.

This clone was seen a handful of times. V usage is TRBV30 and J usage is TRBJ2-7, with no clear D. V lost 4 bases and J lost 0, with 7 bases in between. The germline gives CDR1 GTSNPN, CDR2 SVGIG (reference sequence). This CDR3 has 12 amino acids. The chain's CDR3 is CAWTTFSYEQYF. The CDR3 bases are TGTGCCTGGACTACGTTCTCCTACGAGCAGTACTTC.

The CDR3 protein is CSVAQHSMVGYTF. The DNA for the CDR3 is TGCAGCGTCGCACAGCACTCTATGGTGGGCTACACCTTC. V and J are TRBV29-1 and TRBJ1-2; D gene ambiguous. The germline V gene encodes CDR1 SQVTM and CDR2 ANQGSEA. The CDR3 totals 13 residues. Trimming took 6 bases from V and 8 from J, leaving 19 bases between them.

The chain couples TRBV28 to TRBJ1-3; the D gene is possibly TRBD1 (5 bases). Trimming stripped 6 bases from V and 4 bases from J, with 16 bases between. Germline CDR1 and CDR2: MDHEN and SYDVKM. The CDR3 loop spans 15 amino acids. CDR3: CASRPWGGTGNTIYF. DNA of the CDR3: TGTGCCAGCAGGCCCTGGGGGGGAACCGGAAACACCATATATTTT.

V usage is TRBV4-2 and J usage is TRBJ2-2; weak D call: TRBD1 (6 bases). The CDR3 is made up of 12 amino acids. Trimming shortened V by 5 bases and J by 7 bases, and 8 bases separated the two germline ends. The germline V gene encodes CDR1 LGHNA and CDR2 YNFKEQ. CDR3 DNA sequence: TGTGCCAGCAGCTTGGACAGCGGGGAGCTGTTTTTT. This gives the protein CASSLDSGELFF.

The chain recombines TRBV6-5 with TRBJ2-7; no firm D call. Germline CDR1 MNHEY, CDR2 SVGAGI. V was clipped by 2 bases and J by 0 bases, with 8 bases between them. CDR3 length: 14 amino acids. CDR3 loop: CASSYLTDSYEQYF. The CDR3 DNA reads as TGTGCCAGCAGTTACCTGACTGACTCCTACGAGCAGTACTTC.

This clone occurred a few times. Here the CDR3 reads CASSPGLANTGELFF. The CDR3 nucleotides are TGTGCCAGCTCACCGGGACTCGCGAACACCGGGGAGCTGTTTTTT. The gene calls are TRBV18 and TRBJ2-2; D may be TRBD2 (6 bases). Trimming pared 3 bases from V and 0 bases from J, leaving 8 bases between. There are 15 residues in the CDR3. Germline V lookup: CDR1 KGHSH, CDR2 LQKENI.

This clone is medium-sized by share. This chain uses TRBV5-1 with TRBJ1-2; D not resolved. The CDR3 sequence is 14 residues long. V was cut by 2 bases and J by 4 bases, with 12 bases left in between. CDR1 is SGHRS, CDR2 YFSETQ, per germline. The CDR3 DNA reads TGCGCCAGCAGCTTATGGACCGAGACCTATGGCTACACCTTC. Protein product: CASSLWTETYGYTF.

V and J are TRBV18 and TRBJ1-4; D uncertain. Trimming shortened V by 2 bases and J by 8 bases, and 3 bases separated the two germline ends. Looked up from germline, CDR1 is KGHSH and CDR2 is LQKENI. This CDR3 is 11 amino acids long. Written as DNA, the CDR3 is TGTGCCAGCTCACCAAAAGAAAAACTGTTTTTT. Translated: CASSPKEKLFF.

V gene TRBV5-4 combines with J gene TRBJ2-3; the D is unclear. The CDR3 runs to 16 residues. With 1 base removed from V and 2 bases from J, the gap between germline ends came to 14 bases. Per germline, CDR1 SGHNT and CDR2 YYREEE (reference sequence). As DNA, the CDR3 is TGTGCCAGCAGCTTGTTTGAGAACGGTTACACAGATACGCAGTATTTT. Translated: CASSLFENGYTDTQYF.

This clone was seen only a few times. The CDR3 coding sequence is TGTGCCACCTCGACAGGGCGCCAAGAGACCCAGTACTTC. The encoded protein is CATSTGRQETQYF. The chain couples TRBV10-3 to TRBJ2-5; 7 bases are shared with TRBD1. This CDR3 is built from 13 residues. The J segment lost 1 base and the V segment lost 10 bases, leaving 6 bases of the junction unmatched. The V gene's germline CDR1 is ENHRY and CDR2 SYGVKD.

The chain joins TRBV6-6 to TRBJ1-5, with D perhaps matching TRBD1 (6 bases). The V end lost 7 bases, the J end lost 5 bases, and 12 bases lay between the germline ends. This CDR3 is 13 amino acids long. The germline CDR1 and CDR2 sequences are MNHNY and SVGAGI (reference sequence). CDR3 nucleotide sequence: TGTGCCAGCACCACGGGGGGCTATCAGCCCCAGCATTTT. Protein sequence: CASTTGGYQPQHF.

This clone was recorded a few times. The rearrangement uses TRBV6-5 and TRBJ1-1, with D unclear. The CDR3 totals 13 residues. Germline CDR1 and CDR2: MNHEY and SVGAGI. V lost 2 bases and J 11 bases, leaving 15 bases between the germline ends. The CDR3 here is CASSYRLPSNAFF. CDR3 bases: TGTGCCAGCAGTTACCGTTTGCCCTCGAACGCTTTCTTT.

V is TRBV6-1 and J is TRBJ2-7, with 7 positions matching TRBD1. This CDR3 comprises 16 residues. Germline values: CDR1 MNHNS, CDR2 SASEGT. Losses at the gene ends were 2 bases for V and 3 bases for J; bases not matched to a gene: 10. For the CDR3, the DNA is TGTGCCAGCAGTGAATATCTAGGGACAGAAAACTACGAGCAGTACTTC. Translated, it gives CASSEYLGTENYEQYF.

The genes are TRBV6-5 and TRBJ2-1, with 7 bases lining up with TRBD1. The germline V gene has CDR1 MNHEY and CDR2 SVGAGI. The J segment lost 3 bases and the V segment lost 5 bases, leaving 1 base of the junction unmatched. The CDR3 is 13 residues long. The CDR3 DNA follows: TGTGCCAGCAGTGGGGACAGCTACAATGAGCAGTTCTTC. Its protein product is CASSGDSYNEQFF.

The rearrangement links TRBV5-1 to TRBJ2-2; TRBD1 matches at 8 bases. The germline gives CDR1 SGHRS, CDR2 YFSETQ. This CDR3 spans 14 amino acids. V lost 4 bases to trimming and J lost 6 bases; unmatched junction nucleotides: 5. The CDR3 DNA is TGCGCCAGCAGCATAGACAGGGGCGCCGGGGAGCTGTTTTTT. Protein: CASSIDRGAGELFF.

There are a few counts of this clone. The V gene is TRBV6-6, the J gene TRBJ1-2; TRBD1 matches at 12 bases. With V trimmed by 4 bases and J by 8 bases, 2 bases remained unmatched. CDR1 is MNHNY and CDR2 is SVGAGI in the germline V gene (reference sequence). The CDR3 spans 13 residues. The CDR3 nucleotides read TGTGCCAGCAGTTGGGACAGGGGGCAAGGCTACACCTTC. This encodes CASSWDRGQGYTF.

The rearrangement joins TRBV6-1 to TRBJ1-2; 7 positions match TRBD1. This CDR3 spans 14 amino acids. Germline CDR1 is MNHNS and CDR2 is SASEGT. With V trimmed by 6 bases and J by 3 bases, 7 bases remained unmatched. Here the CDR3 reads CASRVRGGDYGYTF. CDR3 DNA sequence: TGTGCCAGCAGGGTCAGGGGGGGCGACTATGGCTACACCTTC.

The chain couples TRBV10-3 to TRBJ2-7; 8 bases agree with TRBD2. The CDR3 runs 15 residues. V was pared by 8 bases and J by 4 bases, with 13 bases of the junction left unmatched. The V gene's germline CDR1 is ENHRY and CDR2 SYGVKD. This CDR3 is CAIGTRGTGAYEQYF. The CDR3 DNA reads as TGTGCCATCGGGACTAGGGGGACGGGGGCATACGAGCAGTACTTC.

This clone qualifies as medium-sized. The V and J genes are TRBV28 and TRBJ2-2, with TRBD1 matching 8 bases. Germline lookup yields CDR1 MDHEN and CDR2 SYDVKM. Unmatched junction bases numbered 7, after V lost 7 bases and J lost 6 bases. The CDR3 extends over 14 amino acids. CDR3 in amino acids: CASTPGGLAGELFF. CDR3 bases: TGTGCCAGCACCCCAGGGGGCCTGGCCGGGGAGCTGTTTTTT.

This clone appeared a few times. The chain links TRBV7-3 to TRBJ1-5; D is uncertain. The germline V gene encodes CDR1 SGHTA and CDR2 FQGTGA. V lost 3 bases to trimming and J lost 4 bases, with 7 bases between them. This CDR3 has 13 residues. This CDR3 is CASSLTPNQPQHF. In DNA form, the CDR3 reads TGTGCCAGCAGCTTGACACCTAATCAGCCCCAGCATTTT.